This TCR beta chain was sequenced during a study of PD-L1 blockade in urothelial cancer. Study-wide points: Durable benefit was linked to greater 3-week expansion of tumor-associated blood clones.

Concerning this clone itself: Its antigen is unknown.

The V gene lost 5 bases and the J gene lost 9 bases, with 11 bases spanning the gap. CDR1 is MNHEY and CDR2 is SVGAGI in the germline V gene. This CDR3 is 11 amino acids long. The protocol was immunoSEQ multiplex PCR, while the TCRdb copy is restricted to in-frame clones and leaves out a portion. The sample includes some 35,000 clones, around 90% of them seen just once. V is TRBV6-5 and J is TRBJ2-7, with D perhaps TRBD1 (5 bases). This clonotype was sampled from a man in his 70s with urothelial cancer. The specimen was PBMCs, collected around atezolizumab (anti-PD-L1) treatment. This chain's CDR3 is CASSPGHLQYF. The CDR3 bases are TGTGCCAGCAGTCCCGGACACCTGCAGTACTTC.